The 8 T cell receptor beta chains listed next were all sequenced from one sample in a study of cytomegalovirus exposure and HLA in healthy donors. It was with 60 Vbeta and 13 Jbeta primers that the PCR ran. Sequenced by immunoSEQ multiplex PCR; TCRdb stores in-frame clones only, minus some. This sample yields about 130,000 clones, of which 82% are seen a single time; 1.2% belongs to the top ten. The material sequenced was PBMCs. These receptor sequences come from a boy younger than 18 in good health and CMV-seronegative.

This clone occurred once. V gene TRBV7-9 combines with J gene TRBJ2-7; 8 nucleotides line up with TRBD1. From germline, CDR1 is SEHNR and CDR2 FQNEAQ (reference sequence). The V and J ends lost 1 base and 11 bases, in that order; junction bases with no gene match: 10. This CDR3 is built from 14 residues. The CDR3 reads CASSLGSGTGPKYF. In nucleotides, the CDR3 is TGTGCCAGCAGCTTAGGGTCCGGGACAGGCCCCAAGTACTTC.

This clone was detected once. The rearrangement joins TRBV2 to TRBJ1-1; D is ambiguous. Germline V gene lookup returns CDR1 SNHLY and CDR2 FYNNEI. Deletions cut 4 bases from V and 0 bases from J, with 6 bases between. This CDR3 comprises 13 residues. CDR3 region: CASSAQMNTEAFF. Written as DNA, the CDR3 is TGTGCCAGCAGTGCACAAATGAACACTGAAGCTTTCTTT.

DNA for the CDR3: TGTGCCAGTAGTATTAGTGAGAGCGGGTACAATGAGCAGTTCTTC. Its translation: CASSISESGYNEQFF. This chain connects TRBV19 to TRBJ2-1, with D tentatively TRBD2 (6 bases). Deletions cut 3 bases from V and 4 bases from J, with 13 bases between. The CDR3 has 15 residues. Germline CDR1 and CDR2: LNHDA and SQIVND (reference sequence).

This rearrangement joins TRBV5-1 to TRBJ2-5, with a weak D call TRBD2 (6 bases). Near its end, the DNA agrees better with TRBJ2-7, so the J call may be wrong. The CDR3 contains 14 residues. The germline V gene has CDR1 SGHRS and CDR2 YFSETQ. The CDR3 loop is CASSRRGALYEQYF. CDR3 DNA sequence: TGCGCCAGCAGCAGGAGGGGAGCCCTATACGAGCAGTACTTC.

For this clone: The junction does not match germline at one end; this may be a read error. This rearrangement joins TRBV7-9 to TRBJ2-7, with D possibly TRBD1 on 6 matching bases. The CDR3 length is 16 residues. The germline gives CDR1 SEHNR, CDR2 FQNEAQ (reference sequence). The CDR3 DNA follows: TGTTCCAGCAGCTTATCAGCAGGGGCCCGGATCTACGAGCAGTACTTC. As protein: CSSSLSAGARIYEQYF.

The CDR3, as DNA: TGTGCCAGCAGCGTAGGGATACTTGGGGGGTCCGGGGAGCTGTTTTTT. Its translation: CASSVGILGGSGELFF. The gene calls are TRBV9 and TRBJ2-2; possible D gene TRBD2, 6 bases. Trimming stripped 0 bases from V and 6 bases from J, with 15 bases between. This CDR3 has 16 residues. Germline V CDR1 and CDR2: SGDLS, YYNGEE.

This clone has more than one count but fewer than ten. This chain joins TRBV2 and TRBJ1-5, with 11 bases lining up with TRBD1. The V segment lost 5 bases and the J segment 3 bases; nucleotides outside the gene matches: 3. The CDR3 spans 15 residues. CDR1 and CDR2 from the germline V gene are SNHLY and FYNNEI. The CDR3 loop is CASSSDRGHNQPQHF. The CDR3 DNA reads TGTGCCAGCAGTTCGGACAGGGGGCACAATCAGCCCCAGCATTTT.

This chain links TRBV30 with TRBJ1-1; possible D gene TRBD1, 6 bases. The germline CDR1 and CDR2 sequences are GTSNPN and SVGIG (reference sequence). V shed 0 bases and J shed 6 bases, with 11 bases lying between them. This CDR3 has 13 amino acids. The CDR3 DNA follows: TGTGCCTGGAGTGTAGCGGCAGGGGCTGAAGCTTTCTTT. Translating it yields CAWSVAAGAEAFF.